This TCR beta chain emerged from a study of naive and memory T cell subsets. This CDR3 has 12 residues. Trimming left V 1 base short and J 8 bases short, with 8 bases between. Germline V gene data show CDR1 as SEHNR and CDR2 as FQNEAQ (reference sequence). This clonotype was counted only a few times. The antigen is undetermined. General study findings and limits: A few larger clonotypes appeared in naive repertoires, especially CD8, possibly memory cells re-expressing CD45RA. Over 90% of naive TCR sequences appeared only once after error correction, unlike memory subsets. Naive and memory repertoire findings lacked a ground truth for validation.

An equimolar mix of two oligonucleotides served as the beta constant-region primer for TRBC1 and TRBC2. Nested alpha and beta constant-region primers with the SP2 primer drove four PCR rounds on ligated cDNA. The cDNA 3' end received a ligated single-stranded oligonucleotide carrying the SP2 primer and a 12-nucleotide UMI. TCRdb used MiXCR to reprocess the UMI-ligation and nested PCR reads, holding one entry per CDR3 protein. Among 140,000 to 150,000 distinct CDR3 sequences listed, under 25% were seen once. Material for sequencing was naive CD4+ T cells from blood. The chain combines TRBV7-9 with TRBJ1-2, with a possible D match to TRBD1 (6 bases). This clonotype originated in a human donor in good health. CDR3 nucleotide sequence: TGTGCCAGCAGCTTAGGGACAGACGGCTACACCTTC. This encodes CASSLGTDGYTF.